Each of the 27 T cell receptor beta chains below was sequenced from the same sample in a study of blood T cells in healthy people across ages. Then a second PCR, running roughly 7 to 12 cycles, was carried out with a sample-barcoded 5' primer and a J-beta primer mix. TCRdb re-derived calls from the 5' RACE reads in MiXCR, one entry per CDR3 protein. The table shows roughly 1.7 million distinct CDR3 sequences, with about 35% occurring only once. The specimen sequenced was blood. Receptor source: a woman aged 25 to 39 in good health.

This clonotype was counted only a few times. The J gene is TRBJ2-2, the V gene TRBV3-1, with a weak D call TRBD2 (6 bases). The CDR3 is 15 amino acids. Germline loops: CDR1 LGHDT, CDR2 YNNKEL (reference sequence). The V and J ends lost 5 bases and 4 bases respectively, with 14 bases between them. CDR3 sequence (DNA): TGTGCCAGCAGCTTTGATCTAGCGAGCACCGGGGAGCTGTTTTTT. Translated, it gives CASSFDLASTGELFF. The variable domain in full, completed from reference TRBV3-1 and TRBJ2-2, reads DTAVSQTPKYLVTQMGNDKSIKCEQNLGHDTMYWYKQDSKKFLKIMFSYNNKELIINETVPNRFSPKSPDKAHLNLHINSLELGDSAVYFCASSFDLASTGELFFGEGSRLTVL.

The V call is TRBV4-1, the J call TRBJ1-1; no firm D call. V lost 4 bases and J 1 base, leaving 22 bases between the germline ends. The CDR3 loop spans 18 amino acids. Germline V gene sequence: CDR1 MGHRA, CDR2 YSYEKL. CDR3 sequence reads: CASSPDRYRGSQNTEAFF. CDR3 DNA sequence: TGCGCCAGCAGCCCTGATCGTTACCGGGGTTCCCAGAACACTGAAGCTTTCTTT.

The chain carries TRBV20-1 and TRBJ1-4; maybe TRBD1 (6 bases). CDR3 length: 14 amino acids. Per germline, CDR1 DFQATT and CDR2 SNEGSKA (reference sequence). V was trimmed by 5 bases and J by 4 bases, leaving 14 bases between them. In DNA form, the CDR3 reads TGCAGTGCTCCTCGGGGGGGCAGTAATGAAAAACTGTTTTTT. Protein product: CSAPRGGSNEKLFF.

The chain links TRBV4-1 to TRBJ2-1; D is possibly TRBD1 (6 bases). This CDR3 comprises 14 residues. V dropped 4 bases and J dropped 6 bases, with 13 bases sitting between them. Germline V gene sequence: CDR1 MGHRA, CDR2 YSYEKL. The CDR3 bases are TGCGCCAGCAGCCTCCCTACAGGGTTCAATGAGCAGTTCTTC. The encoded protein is CASSLPTGFNEQFF.

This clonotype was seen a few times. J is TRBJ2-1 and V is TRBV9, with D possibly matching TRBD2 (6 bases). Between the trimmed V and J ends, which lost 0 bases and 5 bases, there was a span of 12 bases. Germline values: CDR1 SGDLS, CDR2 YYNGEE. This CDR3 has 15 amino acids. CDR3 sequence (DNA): TGTGCCAGCAGCGTAGAGGGGCGGGGTCACAATGAGCAGTTCTTC. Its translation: CASSVEGRGHNEQFF.

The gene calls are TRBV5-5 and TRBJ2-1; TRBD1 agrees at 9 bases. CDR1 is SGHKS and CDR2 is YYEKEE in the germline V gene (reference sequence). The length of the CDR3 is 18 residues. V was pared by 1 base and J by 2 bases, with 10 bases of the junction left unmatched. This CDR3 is CASSLYLVGQGAYNEQFF. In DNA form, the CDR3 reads TGTGCCAGCAGCTTGTACTTAGTGGGACAGGGAGCCTACAATGAGCAGTTCTTC.

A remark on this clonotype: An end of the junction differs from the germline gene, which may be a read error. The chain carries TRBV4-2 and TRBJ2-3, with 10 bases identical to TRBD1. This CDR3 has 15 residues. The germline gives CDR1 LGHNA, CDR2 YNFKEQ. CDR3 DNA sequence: TGTGCCAGCAGCCAAGCGACAGGGGGCACAGATGCGCAGTATTTT. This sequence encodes CASSQATGGTDAQYF.

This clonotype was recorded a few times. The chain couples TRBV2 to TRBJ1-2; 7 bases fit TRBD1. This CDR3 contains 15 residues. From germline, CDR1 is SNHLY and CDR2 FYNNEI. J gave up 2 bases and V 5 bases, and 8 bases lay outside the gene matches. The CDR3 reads CASSSRGQKNYGYTF. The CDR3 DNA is TGTGCCAGCAGTAGCCGGGGACAGAAAAACTATGGCTACACCTTC.

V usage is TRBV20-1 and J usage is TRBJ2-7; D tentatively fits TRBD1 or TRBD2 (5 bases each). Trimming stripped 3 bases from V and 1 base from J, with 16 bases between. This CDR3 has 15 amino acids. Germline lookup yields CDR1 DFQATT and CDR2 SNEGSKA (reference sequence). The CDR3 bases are TGCAGTGCTAGCCCCGGGACGGGTATTTCCTACGAGCAGTACTTC. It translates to CSASPGTGISYEQYF.

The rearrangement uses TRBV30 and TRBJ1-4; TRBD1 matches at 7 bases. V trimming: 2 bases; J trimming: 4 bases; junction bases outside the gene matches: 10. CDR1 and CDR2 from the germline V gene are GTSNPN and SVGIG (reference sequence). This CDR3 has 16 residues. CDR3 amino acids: CAWSFGTVGYNEKLFF. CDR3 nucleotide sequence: TGTGCCTGGAGTTTCGGGACAGTTGGCTATAATGAAAAACTGTTTTTT.

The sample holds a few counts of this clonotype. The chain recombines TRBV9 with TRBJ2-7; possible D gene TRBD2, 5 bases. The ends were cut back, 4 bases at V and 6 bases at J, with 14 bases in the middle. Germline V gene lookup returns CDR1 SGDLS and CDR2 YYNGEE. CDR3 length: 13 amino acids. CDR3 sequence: CASSLGESGEQYF. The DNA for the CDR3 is TGTGCCAGCAGCCTGGGAGAGTCCGGCGAGCAGTACTTC.

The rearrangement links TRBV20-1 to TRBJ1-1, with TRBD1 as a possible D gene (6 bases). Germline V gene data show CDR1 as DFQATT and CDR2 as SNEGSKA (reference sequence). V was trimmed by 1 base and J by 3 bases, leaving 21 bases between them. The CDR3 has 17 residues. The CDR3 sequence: CSARVIVAGASDTEAFF. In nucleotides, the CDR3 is TGCAGTGCTAGAGTAATCGTTGCAGGGGCGTCGGACACTGAAGCTTTCTTT.

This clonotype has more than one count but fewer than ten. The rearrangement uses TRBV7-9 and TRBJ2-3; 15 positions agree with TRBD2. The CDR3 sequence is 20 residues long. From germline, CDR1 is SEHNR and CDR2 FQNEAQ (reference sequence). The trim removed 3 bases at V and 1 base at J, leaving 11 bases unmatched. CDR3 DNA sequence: TGTGCCAGCAGCTTCTACAAAGGGACTAGCGGGGGGCGCGGCACAGATACGCAGTATTTT. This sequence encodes CASSFYKGTSGGRGTDTQYF.

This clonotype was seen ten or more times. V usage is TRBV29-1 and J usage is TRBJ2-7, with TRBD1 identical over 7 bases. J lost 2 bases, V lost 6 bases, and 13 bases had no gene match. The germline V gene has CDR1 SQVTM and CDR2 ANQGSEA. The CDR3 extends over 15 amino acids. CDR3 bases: TGCAGCGTGACCGGAACTCGGGACAGCACCTACGAGCAGTACTTC. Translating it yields CSVTGTRDSTYEQYF.

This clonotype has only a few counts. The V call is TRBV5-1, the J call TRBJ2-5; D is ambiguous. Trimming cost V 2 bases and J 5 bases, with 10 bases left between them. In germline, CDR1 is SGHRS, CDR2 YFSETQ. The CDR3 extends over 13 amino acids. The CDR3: CASSFDSLETQYF. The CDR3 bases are TGCGCCAGCAGCTTTGACTCTTTGGAGACCCAGTACTTC.

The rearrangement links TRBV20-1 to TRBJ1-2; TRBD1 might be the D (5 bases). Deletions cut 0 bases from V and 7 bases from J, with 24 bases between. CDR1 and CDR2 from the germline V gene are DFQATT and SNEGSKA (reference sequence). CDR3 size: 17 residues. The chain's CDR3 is CSARDRDRSGNYFGYTF. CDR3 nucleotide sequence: TGCAGTGCTAGAGATCGGGATCGTTCAGGGAATTATTTTGGCTACACCTTC.

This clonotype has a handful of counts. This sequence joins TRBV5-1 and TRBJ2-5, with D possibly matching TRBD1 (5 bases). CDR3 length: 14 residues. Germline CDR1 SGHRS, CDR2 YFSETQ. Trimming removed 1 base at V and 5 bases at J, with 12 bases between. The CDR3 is CASSLQGLLETQYF. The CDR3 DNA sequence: TGCGCCAGCAGCTTGCAGGGCCTACTGGAGACCCAGTACTTC. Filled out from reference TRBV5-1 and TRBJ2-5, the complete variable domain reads KAGVTQTPRYLIKTRGQQVTLSCSPISGHRSVSWYQQTPGQGLQFLFEYFSETQRNKGNFPGRFSGRQFSNSRSEMNVSTLELGDSALYLCASSLQGLLETQYFGPGTRLLVL.

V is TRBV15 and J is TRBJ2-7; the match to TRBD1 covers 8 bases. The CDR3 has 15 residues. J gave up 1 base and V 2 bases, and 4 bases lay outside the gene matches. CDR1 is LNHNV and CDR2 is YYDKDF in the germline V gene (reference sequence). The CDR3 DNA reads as TGTGCCACCAGCAGAAGACAGGGGCGTTCCTACGAGCAGTACTTC. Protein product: CATSRRQGRSYEQYF.

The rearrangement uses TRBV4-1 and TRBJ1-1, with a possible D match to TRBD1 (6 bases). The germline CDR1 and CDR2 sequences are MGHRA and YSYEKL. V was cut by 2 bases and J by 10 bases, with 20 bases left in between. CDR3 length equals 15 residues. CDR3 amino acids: CASSQPLGERGIAFF. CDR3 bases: TGCGCCAGCAGCCAACCCCTAGGAGAAAGGGGGATAGCTTTCTTT.

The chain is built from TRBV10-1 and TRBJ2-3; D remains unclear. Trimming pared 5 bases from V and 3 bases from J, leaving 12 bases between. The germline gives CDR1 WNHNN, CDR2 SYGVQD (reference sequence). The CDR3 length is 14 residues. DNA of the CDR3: TGCGCCAGCAGTATGGGGAAGATGACAGATACGCAGTATTTT. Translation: CASSMGKMTDTQYF.

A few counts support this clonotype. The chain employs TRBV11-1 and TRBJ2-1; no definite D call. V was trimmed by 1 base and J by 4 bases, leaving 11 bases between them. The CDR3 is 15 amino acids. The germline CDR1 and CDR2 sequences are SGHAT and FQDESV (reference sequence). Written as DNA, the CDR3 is TGTGCCAGCAGCTTAGTGTTAGCAGCTTACAATGAGCAGTTCTTC. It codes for CASSLVLAAYNEQFF.

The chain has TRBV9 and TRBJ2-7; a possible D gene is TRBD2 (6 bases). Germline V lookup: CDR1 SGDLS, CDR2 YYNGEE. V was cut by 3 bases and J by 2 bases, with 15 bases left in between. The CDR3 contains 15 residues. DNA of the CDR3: TGTGCCAGCAGCGCGGGCGGGGTCCAAACCTACGAGCAGTACTTC. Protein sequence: CASSAGGVQTYEQYF.

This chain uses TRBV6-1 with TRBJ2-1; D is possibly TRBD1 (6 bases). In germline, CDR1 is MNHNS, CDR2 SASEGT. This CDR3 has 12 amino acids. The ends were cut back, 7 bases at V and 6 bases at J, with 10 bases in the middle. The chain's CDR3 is CASTARGNEQFF. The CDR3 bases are TGTGCCAGCACCGCCAGGGGCAATGAGCAGTTCTTC.

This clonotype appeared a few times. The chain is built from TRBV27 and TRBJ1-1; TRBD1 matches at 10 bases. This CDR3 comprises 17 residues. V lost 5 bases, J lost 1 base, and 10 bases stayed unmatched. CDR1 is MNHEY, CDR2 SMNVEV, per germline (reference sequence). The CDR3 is CASSERQGAFGNTEAFF. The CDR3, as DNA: TGTGCCAGCAGTGAAAGACAGGGGGCTTTTGGGAACACTGAAGCTTTCTTT.

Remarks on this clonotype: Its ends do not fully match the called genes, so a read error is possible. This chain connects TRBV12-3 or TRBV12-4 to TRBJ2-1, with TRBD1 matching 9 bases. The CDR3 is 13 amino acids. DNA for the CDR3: TGTGCCTGCAGTTTGGACAGGGGCGGTGAGCAGTTCTTC. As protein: CACSLDRGGEQFF.

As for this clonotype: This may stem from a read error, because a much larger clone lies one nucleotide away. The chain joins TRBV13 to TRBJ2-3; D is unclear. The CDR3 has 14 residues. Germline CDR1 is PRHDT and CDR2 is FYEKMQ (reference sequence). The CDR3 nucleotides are TGTGCCAGCAGCCCAGGATCCAGCACAGATACGCGGTATTTT. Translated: CASSPGSSTDTRYF.

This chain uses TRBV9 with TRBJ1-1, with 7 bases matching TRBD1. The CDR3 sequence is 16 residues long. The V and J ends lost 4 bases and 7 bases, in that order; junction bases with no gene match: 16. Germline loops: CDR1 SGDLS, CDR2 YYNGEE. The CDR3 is CASSRGLLGGSIEAFF. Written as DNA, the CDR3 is TGTGCCAGCAGCCGTGGTTTACTAGGGGGCTCCATTGAAGCTTTCTTT. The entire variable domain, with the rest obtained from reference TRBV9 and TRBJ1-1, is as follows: DSGVTQTPKHLITATGQRVTLRCSPRSGDLSVYWYQQSLDQGLQFLIQYYNGEERAKGNILERFSAQQFPDLHSELNLSSLELGDSALYFCASSRGLLGGSIEAFFGQGTRLTVV.